A selection of T cell receptor beta chains follows, all from one sample in a study of OX40 agonist ivuxolimab in advanced cancers. The method was immunoSEQ multiplex PCR; TCRdb's version includes in-frame clones alone and lacks a portion of them. The table lists about 62,000 clones, about four fifths of them singletons, with about a tenth in the top ten. The sequenced sample was CD4+ or CD8+ T cells sorted from blood, obtained in a trial of the OX40 agonist ivuxolimab. The receptors derive from an adult with an advanced solid tumor such as melanoma, head and neck, liver or kidney cancer. CDR3s include the opening cysteine and the closing phenylalanine or tryptophan. The D gene is left open where the match is weak. Clone size is shown for a subset of rows, as once, few, many or a class of expanded clone.

V	J	size	D	DNA	CDR3
TRBV9	TRBJ2-5	NA	TRBD1	TGTGCCAGCAGCGCAGACAGGGGGCGGGAGACCCAGTACTTC	CASSADRGRETQYF
TRBV7-6	TRBJ2-7	NA	TRBD1	TGTGCCAGCAGCTTCTCGGGACAGGTGATGGAGCAGTACTTC	CASSFSGQVMEQYF
TRBV2	TRBJ1-2	NA	TRBD1	TGTGCCAGCAGTGACTGGACAGGGGGCGATAACTATGGCTACACCTTC	CASSDWTGGDNYGYTF
TRBV28	TRBJ1-2	NA	TRBD1	TGTGCCAGCCTCCTACCGACAGGGGTTAACTATGGCTACACCTTC	CASLLPTGVNYGYTF
TRBV5-1	TRBJ1-6	NA	TRBD1	TGCGCCAGCAGACCCGATCGACAGGGGAATAATTCACCCCTCCACTTT	CASRPDRQGNNSPLHF
TRBV2	TRBJ2-7	once	TRBD1	TGTGCCAGCAGATGGGGACAGGGGGCATCCTACGAGCAGTACTTC	CASRWGQGASYEQYF
TRBV19	TRBJ1-1	NA	TRBD1	TGTGCCAGTAGTGCCCGATCTAGAGACAGGGGGAGAACGGAAGCTTTCTTT	CASSARSRDRGRTEAFF
TRBV7-2	TRBJ2-2	NA	TRBD1	TGTGCCAGCAGCTTAGGTCCGGGACAGGGGTTCTTCGGGGAGCTGTTTTTT	CASSLGPGQGFFGELFF
TRBV5-1	TRBJ1-4	NA	NA	TGCGCCAGCAGCTTGTACCAGGGTTCTAATGAAAAACTGTTTTTT	CASSLYQGSNEKLFF
TRBV6-5	TRBJ2-5	NA	TRBD2	TGTGCCAGCAGTTACCGTAGCGGGAGGCTACAAGAGACCCAGTACTTC	CASSYRSGRLQETQYF
TRBV4-2	TRBJ2-5	NA	NA	TGTGCCAGCAGCCAAGGAGGATCCATTGTCCAAGAGACCCAGTACTTC	CASSQGGSIVQETQYF
TRBV6-5	TRBJ2-2	NA	NA	TGTGCCAGCAGTTATTACACCGGGGAGCTGTTTTTT	CASSYYTGELFF
TRBV12-5	TRBJ1-1	NA	NA	TGTGCTAGTGGTCTTTCATTCGGGAACACTGAAGCTTTCTTT	CASGLSFGNTEAFF
TRBV11-2	TRBJ2-7	few	TRBD2	TGTGCCAGCAGCTTAGGTAGCGGGCTATACGAGCAGTACTTC	CASSLGSGLYEQYF
TRBV5-1	TRBJ2-3	NA	NA	TGCGCCAGCAACGCCGGGAGTTACACAGATACGCAGTATTTT	CASNAGSYTDTQYF
TRBV5-4	TRBJ2-7	medium-sized	TRBD2	TGTGCCAGCAGCTTGGGACTAGCGGGACCCGAGCAGTACTTC	CASSLGLAGPEQYF
TRBV6-5	TRBJ1-5	NA	NA	TGTGCCAGCATCCCCGGGCCAAGCAATCAGCCCCAGCATTTT	CASIPGPSNQPQHF
TRBV30	TRBJ2-1	NA	TRBD1	TGTGCTTCAGCAGGGACAGGGCGGGGTGAGCAGTTCTTC	CASAGTGRGEQFF
TRBV18	TRBJ2-7	NA	TRBD2	TGTGCCAGCTCACCGGGGACTAGCGGGAGGAGAGGCGAGCAGTACTTC	CASSPGTSGRRGEQYF
TRBV5-4	TRBJ2-7	NA	NA	TGTGCCAGCAGCTTGGGAGGGGGGGCCAACGAGCAGTACTTC	CASSLGGGANEQYF
TRBV5-1	TRBJ2-6	NA	NA	TGCGCCAGCAGCCAGACGATCTCTGGGGCCAACGTCCTGACTTTC	CASSQTISGANVLTF
TRBV2	TRBJ1-4	NA	NA	TGTGCCAGCAGGATCCGGTCGGGAACAACTAATGAAAAACTGTTTTTT	CASRIRSGTTNEKLFF
TRBV2	TRBJ1-5	once	NA	TGTGCCAGCAGTCTAAGTTGGACTAGCAATCAGCCCCAGCATTTT	CASSLSWTSNQPQHF
TRBV12-5	TRBJ2-5	NA	NA	TGTGCTAGTGGTTTCACGACTCTCCAAGGGACCCAGTACTTC	CASGFTTLQGTQYF
TRBV25-1	TRBJ1-5	NA	NA	TGTGCCAGCAGGGGTCCCAATCAGCCCCAGCATTTT	CASRGPNQPQHF
TRBV30	TRBJ1-2	once	TRBD1	TGTGCCTGGAGTGGAGACAGGGGGAACTATGGCTACACCTTC	CAWSGDRGNYGYTF
TRBV15	TRBJ2-2	NA	NA	TGTGCCACCAGCAGAGATGAATGGACAAAGAACACCGGGGAGCTGTTTTTT	CATSRDEWTKNTGELFF
TRBV29-1	TRBJ1-1	NA	NA	TGCAGCGTTGAATCACCAGACAACACTGAAGCTTTCTTT	CSVESPDNTEAFF
TRBV18	TRBJ1-2	NA	NA	TGTGCCAGCTCACCCCGGGAGATGATCTATGGCTACACCTTC	CASSPREMIYGYTF
TRBV21-1	TRBJ2-1	NA	NA	TGTGCCAGCAGCGGGCGGGAGTTCACCTACAATGAGCAGTTCTTC	CASSGREFTYNEQFF
TRBV6-9	TRBJ2-5	NA	NA	TGTGCCAGCACCTTTATCCCCCAGGGGATCGGAGAGACCCAGTACTTC	CASTFIPQGIGETQYF
TRBV29-1	TRBJ2-1	once	NA	TGCAGCGTTGTCTGGACTGACTACAATGAGCAGTTCTTC	CSVVWTDYNEQFF
TRBV18	TRBJ1-2	NA	NA	TGTGCCAGCTCACCAACGGGGCAGGAAGGCTACACCTTC	CASSPTGQEGYTF
TRBV7-2	TRBJ1-3	once	NA	TGTGCCAGCAGCCTCAATGGACAGTCCTCTGGAAACACCATATATTTT	CASSLNGQSSGNTIYF
TRBV19	TRBJ1-3	NA	NA	TGTGCCAGTAGGGTTTACGGACAAACGGTAGGCCTCGCATCTGGAAACACCATATATTTT	CASRVYGQTVGLASGNTIYF
TRBV7-2	TRBJ1-4	NA	NA	TGTGCCAGCAGCTTAATTTGGGGAAACGAAAAACTGTTTTTT	CASSLIWGNEKLFF
TRBV6-6	TRBJ2-1	NA	NA	TGTGCCCTGGGTCGAGGTTACTACAATGAGCAGTTCTTC	CALGRGYYNEQFF
TRBV28	TRBJ1-2	NA	TRBD1	TGTGCCAGCAGCTATCAAGGGGAGGGACAGGTATATGGCTACACCTTC	CASSYQGEGQVYGYTF
TRBV27	TRBJ2-2	few	TRBD1	TGTGCCAGCAGTAAGGACAGGGGGGCGAACACCGGGGAGCTGTTTTTT	CASSKDRGANTGELFF
TRBV5-6	TRBJ2-7	once	NA	TGTGCCAGCAATCTCAGGCGGAGGATAACCTACGAGCAGTACTTC	CASNLRRRITYEQYF
TRBV7-6	TRBJ2-1	NA	NA	TGTGCCAGCAGCCCTAACATAGTGAGCTCCTACAATGAGCAGTTCTTC	CASSPNIVSSYNEQFF
TRBV12-2	TRBJ1-4	NA	NA	TGTGCAAGTCGCCCCCCGGGTCCTAATGAAAAACTGTTTTTT	CASRPPGPNEKLFF
TRBV6-1	TRBJ2-7	NA	NA	TGTGCCAGCACTCCAGCAGGGTTTTTCTACGAGCAGTACTTC	CASTPAGFFYEQYF
TRBV4-3	TRBJ2-7	NA	NA	TGCGCCAGCAGCCAAGACAAGGGGTTGTTTTACGAGCAGTACTTC	CASSQDKGLFYEQYF
TRBV6-6	TRBJ2-2	few	NA	TGTGCCAGCAGGCACGGCCGTGGCCCCACCGGGGAGCTGTTTTTT	CASRHGRGPTGELFF
TRBV10-3	TRBJ2-2	NA	NA	TGTGCCATCAGTGAAGGGGCCCACACCGGGGAGCTGTTTTTT	CAISEGAHTGELFF
TRBV5-1	TRBJ1-5	NA	NA	TGCGCCAGCAGCCCGGGGACGGTAAACAATCAGCCCCAGCATTTT	CASSPGTVNNQPQHF
TRBV4-3	TRBJ2-7	NA	NA	TGCGCCAGCAGCCAAGGACCGGGACCCCTCTACGAGCAGTACTTC	CASSQGPGPLYEQYF
TRBV12-5	TRBJ2-2	few	NA	TGTGCTAGTGGTTTAGGCTCAACCGGGGAGCTGTTTTTT	CASGLGSTGELFF
TRBV7-9	TRBJ2-3	NA	TRBD2	TGTGCCAGCAGTCCGAAACCGGGACTAGCGACAGATACGCAGTATTTT	CASSPKPGLATDTQYF
TRBV2	TRBJ2-5	NA	NA	TGTGCCAGCGCACGGGGCCCAGAGACCCAGTACTTC	CASARGPETQYF
TRBV7-2	TRBJ1-3	once	NA	TGTGCCAGCAGCTTAGACAGACACGGAAACACCATATATTTT	CASSLDRHGNTIYF
TRBV7-9	TRBJ2-1	NA	TRBD2	TGTGCCAGCAGCTTCAGCGGGACCCGCTCCTACAATGAGCAGTTCTTC	CASSFSGTRSYNEQFF
TRBV10-3	TRBJ1-3	NA	TRBD1	TGTGCCATCAACTCGGATACTGGGACAGGGGAATGGTCTGGAAACACCATATATTTT	CAINSDTGTGEWSGNTIYF
TRBV6-5	TRBJ2-2	NA	NA	TGTGCCAGCAGTTACTCAGGGGGATCCGGGGAGCTGTTTTTT	CASSYSGGSGELFF
TRBV7-9	TRBJ1-2	NA	TRBD1	TGTGCCAGCAGCCTAACAGGGGGCGCTAAGGGCTACACCTTC	CASSLTGGAKGYTF
TRBV7-9	TRBJ1-4	few	NA	TGTGCCAGCAGCTGGGACGTAAGGGCTAATGAAAAACTGTTTTTT	CASSWDVRANEKLFF
TRBV7-6	TRBJ2-1	NA	TRBD2	TGTGCCAGCAGCTTAGTCGAGGGACTAGACCATGGTGGGCAGTTCTTC	CASSLVEGLDHGGQFF
TRBV7-9	TRBJ2-5	NA	NA	TGTGCCAGCAGCTTAGGTTGGGGGGCTGGCCAAGAGACCCAGTACTTC	CASSLGWGAGQETQYF
TRBV28	TRBJ2-2	few	TRBD2	TGTGCGAGTCGGTGGTCAGCGGGAGGGCCGGGCGGGGAGCTGTTTTTT	CASRWSAGGPGGELFF